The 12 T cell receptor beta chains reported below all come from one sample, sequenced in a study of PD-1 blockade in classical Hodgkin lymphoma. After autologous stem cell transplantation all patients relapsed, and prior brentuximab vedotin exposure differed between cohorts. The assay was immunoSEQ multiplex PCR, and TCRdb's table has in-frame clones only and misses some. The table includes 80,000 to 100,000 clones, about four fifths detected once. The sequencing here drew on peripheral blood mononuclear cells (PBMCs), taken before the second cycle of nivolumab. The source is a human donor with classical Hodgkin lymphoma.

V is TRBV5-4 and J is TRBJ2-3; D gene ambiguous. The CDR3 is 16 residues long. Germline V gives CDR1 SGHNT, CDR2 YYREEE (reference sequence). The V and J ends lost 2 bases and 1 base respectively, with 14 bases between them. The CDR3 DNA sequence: TGTGCCAGCAGCTTAGCTCAAGGCCGGCGCACAGATACGCAGTATTTT. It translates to CASSLAQGRRTDTQYF.

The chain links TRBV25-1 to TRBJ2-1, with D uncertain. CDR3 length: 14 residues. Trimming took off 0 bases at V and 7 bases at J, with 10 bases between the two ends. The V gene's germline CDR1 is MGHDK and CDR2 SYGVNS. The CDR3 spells CASSEYPAVNEQFF. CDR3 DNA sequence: TGTGCCAGCAGTGAATACCCAGCTGTAAATGAGCAGTTCTTC.

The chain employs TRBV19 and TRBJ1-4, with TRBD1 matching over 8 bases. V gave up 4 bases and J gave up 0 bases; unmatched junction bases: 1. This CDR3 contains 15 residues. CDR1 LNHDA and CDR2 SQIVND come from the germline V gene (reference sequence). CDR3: CASSRQGPTNEKLFF. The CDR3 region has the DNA TGTGCCAGTAGTAGACAGGGGCCAACTAATGAAAAACTGTTTTTT.

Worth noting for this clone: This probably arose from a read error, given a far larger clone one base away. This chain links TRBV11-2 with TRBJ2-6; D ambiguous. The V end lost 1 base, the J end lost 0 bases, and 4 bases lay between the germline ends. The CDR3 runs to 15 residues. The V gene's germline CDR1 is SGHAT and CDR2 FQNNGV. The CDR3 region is CASSLGSSGANVLTF. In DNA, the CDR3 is TGTGCCAGCAGCTTAGGTAGCTCTGGGGCCAACGTCCTGACTTTC. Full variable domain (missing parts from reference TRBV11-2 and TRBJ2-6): EAGVAQSPRYKIIEKRQSVAFWCNPISGHATLYWYQQILGQGPKLLIQFQNNGVVDDSQLPKDRFSAERLKGVDSTLKIQPAKLEDSAVYLCASSLGSSGANVLTFGAGSRLTVL.

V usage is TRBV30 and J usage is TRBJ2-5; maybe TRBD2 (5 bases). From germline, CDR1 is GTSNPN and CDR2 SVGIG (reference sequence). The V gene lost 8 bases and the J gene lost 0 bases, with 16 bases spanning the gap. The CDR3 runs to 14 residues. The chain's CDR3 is CAGWSGKYQETQYF. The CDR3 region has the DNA TGTGCCGGTTGGAGCGGAAAGTACCAAGAGACCCAGTACTTC. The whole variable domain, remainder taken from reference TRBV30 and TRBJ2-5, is SQTIHQWPATLVQPVGSPLSLECTVEGTSNPNLYWYRQAAGRGLQLLFYSVGIGQISSEVPQNLSASRPQDRQFILSSKKLLLSDSGFYLCAGWSGKYQETQYFGPGTRLLVL.

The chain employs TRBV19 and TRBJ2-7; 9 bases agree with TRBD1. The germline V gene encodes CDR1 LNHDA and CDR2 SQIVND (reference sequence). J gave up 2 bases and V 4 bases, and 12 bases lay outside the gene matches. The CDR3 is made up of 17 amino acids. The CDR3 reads CASSRGQGGTSAYEQYF. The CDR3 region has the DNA TGTGCCAGTAGTAGGGGACAGGGAGGGACGAGTGCCTACGAGCAGTACTTC.

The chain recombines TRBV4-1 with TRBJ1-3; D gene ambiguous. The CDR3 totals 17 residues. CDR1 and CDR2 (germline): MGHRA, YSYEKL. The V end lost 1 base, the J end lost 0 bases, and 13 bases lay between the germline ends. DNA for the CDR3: TGCGCCAGCAGCCAAGCTTTCGCCAGTGACTCTGGAAACACCATATATTTT. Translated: CASSQAFASDSGNTIYF.

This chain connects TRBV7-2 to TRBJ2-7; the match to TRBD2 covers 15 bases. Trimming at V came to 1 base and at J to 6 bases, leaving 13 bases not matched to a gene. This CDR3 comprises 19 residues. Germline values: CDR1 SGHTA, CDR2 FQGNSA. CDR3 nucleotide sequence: TGTGCCAGCAGCTTAGGGCCCGGGACTAGCGGGAGGTTAAGGCGCGAGCAGTACTTC. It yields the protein CASSLGPGTSGRLRREQYF.

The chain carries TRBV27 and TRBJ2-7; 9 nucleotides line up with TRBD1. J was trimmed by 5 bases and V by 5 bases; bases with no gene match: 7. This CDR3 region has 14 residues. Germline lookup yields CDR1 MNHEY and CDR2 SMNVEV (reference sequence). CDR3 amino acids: CASSTTGGFDEQYF. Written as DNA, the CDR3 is TGTGCCAGCAGTACGACAGGGGGTTTCGACGAGCAGTACTTC.

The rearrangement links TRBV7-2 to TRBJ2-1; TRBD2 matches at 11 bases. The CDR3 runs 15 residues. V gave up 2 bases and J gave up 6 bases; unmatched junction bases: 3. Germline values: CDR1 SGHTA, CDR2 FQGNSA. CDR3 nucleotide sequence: TGTGCCAGCAGCTTAAATAGCGGGAGGGCCAATGAGCAGTTCTTC. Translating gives CASSLNSGRANEQFF. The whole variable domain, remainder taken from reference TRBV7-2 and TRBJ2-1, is GAGVSQSPSNKVTEKGKDVELRCDPISGHTALYWYRQSLGQGLEFLIYFQGNSAPDKSGLPSDRFSAERTGGSVSTLTIQRTQQEDSAVYLCASSLNSGRANEQFFGPGTRLTVL.

CDR3 protein: CASSLPGQGVAGAFF. The CDR3 DNA is TGTGCCAGCAGCCTACCGGGACAGGGGGTCGCGGGAGCTTTCTTT. The chain couples TRBV27 to TRBJ1-1; the match to TRBD1 covers 11 bases. Germline lookup yields CDR1 MNHEY and CDR2 SMNVEV (reference sequence). V shed 6 bases and J 10 bases; nucleotides not matched to a gene: 13. The CDR3 is made up of 15 amino acids.

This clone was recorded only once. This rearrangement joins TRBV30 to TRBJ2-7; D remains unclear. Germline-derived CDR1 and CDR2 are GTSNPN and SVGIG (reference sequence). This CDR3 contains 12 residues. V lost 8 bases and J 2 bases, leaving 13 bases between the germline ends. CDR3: CAGLGRTYEQYF. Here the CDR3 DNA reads TGTGCCGGGCTTGGACGGACCTACGAGCAGTACTTC.